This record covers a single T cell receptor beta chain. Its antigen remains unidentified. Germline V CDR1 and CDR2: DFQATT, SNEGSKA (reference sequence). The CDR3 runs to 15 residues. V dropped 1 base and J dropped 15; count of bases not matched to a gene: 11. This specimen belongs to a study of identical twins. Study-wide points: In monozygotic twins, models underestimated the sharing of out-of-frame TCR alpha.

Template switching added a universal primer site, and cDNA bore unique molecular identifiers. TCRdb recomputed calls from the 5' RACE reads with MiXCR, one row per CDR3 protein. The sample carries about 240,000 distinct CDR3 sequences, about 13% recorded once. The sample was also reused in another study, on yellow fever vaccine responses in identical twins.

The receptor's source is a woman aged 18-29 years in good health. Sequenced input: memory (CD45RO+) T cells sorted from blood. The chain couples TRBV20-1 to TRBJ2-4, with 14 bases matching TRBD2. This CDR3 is CSARGGLAGDPGPYF. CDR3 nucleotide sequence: TGCAGTGCTAGAGGGGGACTAGCGGGGGACCCAGGCCCGTACTTC.